This T cell receptor beta chain was captured by sequencing in a study of blood T cell repertoires in COVID-19. Sequencing was performed with immunoSEQ multiplex PCR; in TCRdb, only in-frame clones are kept and a portion is missing. The profile covers roughly 100,000 clones, with 84% appearing a single time and 11% to 15% taken by the ten largest. There are 14 residues in the CDR3. The V gene's germline CDR1 is LGHDT and CDR2 YNNKEL (reference sequence). Trimming left V 2 bases short and J 8 bases short, with 10 bases between. What was sequenced was peripheral blood. The origin of this receptor is a woman aged 55-70 years with acute or convalescent COVID-19. V and J are TRBV3-1 (or the pseudogene TRBV3-2) and TRBJ1-6, with a possible D match to TRBD1 (6 bases). CDR3 residues: CASSQTGYDSPLHF. In DNA, the CDR3 is TGTGCCAGCAGCCAAACAGGGTATGATTCACCCCTCCACTTT.